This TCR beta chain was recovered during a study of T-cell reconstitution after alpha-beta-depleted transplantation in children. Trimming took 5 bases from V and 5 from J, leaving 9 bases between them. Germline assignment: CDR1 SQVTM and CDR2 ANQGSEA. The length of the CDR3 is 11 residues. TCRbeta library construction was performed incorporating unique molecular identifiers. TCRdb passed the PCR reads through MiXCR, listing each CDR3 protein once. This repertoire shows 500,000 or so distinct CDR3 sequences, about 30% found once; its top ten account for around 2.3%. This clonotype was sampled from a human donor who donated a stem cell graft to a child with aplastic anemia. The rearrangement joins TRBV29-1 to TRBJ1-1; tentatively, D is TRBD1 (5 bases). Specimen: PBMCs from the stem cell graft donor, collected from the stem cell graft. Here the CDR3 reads CSVQRGTEAFF. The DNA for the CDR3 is TGCAGCGTTCAGAGGGGAACTGAAGCTTTCTTT.